This T cell receptor (beta chain) was identified in a study of vaccination effects on CD4 cells after COVID-19. Study-level findings and limits: Relatively few convalescent patients took part in the study, which had no early post-infection timepoints. Within healthy vaccinees, only 1 of 255 vaccine-induced clones displayed cross-reactivity with common cold coronaviruses.

The ViraFEST assay expanded antigen-specific CD4+ T cells with viral peptide pools before sequencing. The culture ran for roughly 10 days before CD4+ T cells were isolated. Vaccine recipients lacked prior SARS-CoV-2 infection and had negative nucleocapsid antibodies. They grew 2 million to 2.5 million PBMC in each well, adding 10 IU/ml IL-2 and 8.5 to 10 ug/ml peptides. Trimming stripped 0 bases from V and 4 bases from J, with 3 bases between. CDR3 size: 11 residues. The germline V gene has CDR1 GTSNPN and CDR2 SVGIG (reference sequence). Assay: immunoSEQ multiplex PCR; the TCRdb copy retains only in-frame clones and omits some. Altogether fewer than 70,000 clones are present, about 80% being singletons, with the ten largest covering 12%. Notes on this clone: The antigen is not known.

The source material was CD4+ T cells from PBMCs cultured with SARS-CoV-2 spike peptides, sampled before COVID-19 vaccination. The chain combines TRBV30 with TRBJ2-5; D gene unclear. The sequence was obtained from a human donor who received a COVID-19 vaccine. The CDR3 protein is CAWSVGETQYF. The CDR3 DNA follows: TGTGCCTGGAGTGTGGGAGAGACCCAGTACTTC.